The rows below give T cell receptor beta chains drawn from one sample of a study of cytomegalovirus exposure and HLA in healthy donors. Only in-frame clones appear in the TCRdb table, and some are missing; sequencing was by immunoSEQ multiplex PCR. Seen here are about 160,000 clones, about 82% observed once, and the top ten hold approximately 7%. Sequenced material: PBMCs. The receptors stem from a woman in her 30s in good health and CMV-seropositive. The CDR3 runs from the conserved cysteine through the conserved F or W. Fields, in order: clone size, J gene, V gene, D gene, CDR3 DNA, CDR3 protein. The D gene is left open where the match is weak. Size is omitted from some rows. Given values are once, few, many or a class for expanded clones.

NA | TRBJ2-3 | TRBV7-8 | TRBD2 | TGTGCCAGCAGCAAACTAGCGGGGGGTTCTAGCACAGATACGCAGTATTTT | CASSKLAGGSSTDTQYF
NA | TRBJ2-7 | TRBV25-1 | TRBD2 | TGTGCCAGCAGGGGAGGGACCTACGAGCAGTACTTC | CASRGGTYEQYF
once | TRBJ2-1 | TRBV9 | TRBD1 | TGTGCCAGCAGCGCCACAGGGGGCTACTACAATGAGCAGTTCTTC | CASSATGGYYNEQFF
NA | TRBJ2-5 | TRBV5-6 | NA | TGTGCCAGCAGCTTGGGGGGACACCGCCAAGAGACCCAGTACTTC | CASSLGGHRQETQYF
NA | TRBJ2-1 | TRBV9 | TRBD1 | TGTGCCAGCTCGGGGGCCCGAGGCAGGGGGCCCTACAATGAGCAGTTCTTC | CASSGARGRGPYNEQFF
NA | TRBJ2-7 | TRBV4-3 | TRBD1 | TGCGCCAGCAGCCAAGTAGGGCCACAGGGGAACGAGCAGTACTTC | CASSQVGPQGNEQYF
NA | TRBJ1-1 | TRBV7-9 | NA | TGTGCCAGCAGCTTAAGAGTGGGCTCCGTCCCTGAAGCTTTCTTT | CASSLRVGSVPEAFF
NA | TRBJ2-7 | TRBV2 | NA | TGTGCCAGCAGATATAGTTCCGGCTCCTACGAGCAGTACTTC | CASRYSSGSYEQYF
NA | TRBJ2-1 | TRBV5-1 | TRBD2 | TGCGCCAGCAGCAGACCGGGACTAGCGGGGGCGAATGAGCAGTTCTTC | CASSRPGLAGANEQFF
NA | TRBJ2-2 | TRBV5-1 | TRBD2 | TGCGCCAGCAGCCGGGAGGTGCCAGTTGGCACCGGGGAGCTGTTTTTT | CASSREVPVGTGELFF
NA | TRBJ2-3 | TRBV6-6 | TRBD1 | TGTGCCAGCAGTTACCTGAGGGGGCGGGATACGCAGTATTTT | CASSYLRGRDTQYF
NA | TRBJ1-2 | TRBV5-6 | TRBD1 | TGTGCCAGCAGCTCCGGGACAGGGGGCGGTGGCTACACCTTC | CASSSGTGGGGYTF
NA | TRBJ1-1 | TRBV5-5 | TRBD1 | TGTGCCAGCAGCTTAGGCAGGGGGGACACTGAAGCTTTCTTT | CASSLGRGDTEAFF
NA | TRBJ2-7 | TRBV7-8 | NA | TGTGCCAGCGCGAGGACTCCCACCTACGAGCAGTACTTC | CASARTPTYEQYF
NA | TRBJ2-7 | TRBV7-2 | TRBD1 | TGTGCCAGCAACAACAGGGGGGACACCTACGAGCAGTACTTC | CASNNRGDTYEQYF
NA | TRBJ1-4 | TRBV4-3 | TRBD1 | TGCGCCAGCAGCCAAGACCGACAGGGGACTAATGAAAAACTGTTTTTT | CASSQDRQGTNEKLFF
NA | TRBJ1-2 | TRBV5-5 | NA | TGTGCCAGCAGCTTGGAATTTCTCTCAGGGGTCTATGGCTACACCTTC | CASSLEFLSGVYGYTF
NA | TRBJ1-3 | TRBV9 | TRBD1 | TGTGCCAGCAGCGTACACCGGACAGGGCGAAACACCATATATTTT | CASSVHRTGRNTIYF